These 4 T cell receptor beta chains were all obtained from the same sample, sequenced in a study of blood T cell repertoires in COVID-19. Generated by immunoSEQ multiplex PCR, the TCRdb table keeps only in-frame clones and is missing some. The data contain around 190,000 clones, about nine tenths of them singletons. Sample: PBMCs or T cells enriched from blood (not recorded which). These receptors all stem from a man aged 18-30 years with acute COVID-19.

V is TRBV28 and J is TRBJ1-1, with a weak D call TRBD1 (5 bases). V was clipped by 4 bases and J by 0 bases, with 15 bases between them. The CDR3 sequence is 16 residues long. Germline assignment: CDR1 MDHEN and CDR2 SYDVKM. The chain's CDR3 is CASSSLAPTVNTEAFF. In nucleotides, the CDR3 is TGTGCCAGCAGTTCACTCGCGCCGACAGTGAACACTGAAGCTTTCTTT. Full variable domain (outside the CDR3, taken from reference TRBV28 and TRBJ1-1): DVKVTQSSRYLVKRTGEKVFLECVQDMDHENMFWYRQDPGLGLRLIYFSYDVKMKEKGDIPEGYSVSREKKERFSLILESASTNQTSMYLCASSSLAPTVNTEAFFGQGTRLTVV.

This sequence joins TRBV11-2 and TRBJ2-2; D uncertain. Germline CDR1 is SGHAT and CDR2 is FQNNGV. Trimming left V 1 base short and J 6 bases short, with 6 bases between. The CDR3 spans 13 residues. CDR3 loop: CASSLGVPGELFF. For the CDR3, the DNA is TGTGCCAGCAGCTTAGGAGTTCCCGGGGAGCTGTTTTTT. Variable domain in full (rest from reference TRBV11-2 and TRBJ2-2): EAGVAQSPRYKIIEKRQSVAFWCNPISGHATLYWYQQILGQGPKLLIQFQNNGVVDDSQLPKDRFSAERLKGVDSTLKIQPAKLEDSAVYLCASSLGVPGELFFGEGSRLTVL.

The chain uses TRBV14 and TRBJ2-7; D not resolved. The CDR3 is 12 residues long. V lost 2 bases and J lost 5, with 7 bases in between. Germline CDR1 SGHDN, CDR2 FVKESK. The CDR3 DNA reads TGTGCCAGCAGCCAAACAATCCACGAGCAGTACTTC. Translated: CASSQTIHEQYF. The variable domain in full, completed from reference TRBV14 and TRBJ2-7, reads EAGVTQFPSHSVIEKGQTVTLRCDPISGHDNLYWYRRVMGKEIKFLLHFVKESKQDESGMPNNRFLAERTGGTYSTLKVQPAELEDSGVYFCASSQTIHEQYFGPGTRLTVT.

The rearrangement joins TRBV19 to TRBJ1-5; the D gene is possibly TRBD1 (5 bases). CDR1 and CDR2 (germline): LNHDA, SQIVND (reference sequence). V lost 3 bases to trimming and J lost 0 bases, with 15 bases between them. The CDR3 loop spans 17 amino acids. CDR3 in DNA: TGTGCCAGTAGTATGACGGGTGGACATTATAGCAATCAGCCCCAGCATTTT. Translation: CASSMTGGHYSNQPQHF.